These T cell receptor beta chains were read from a single sample in a study of cytomegalovirus exposure and HLA in healthy donors. Assay: immunoSEQ multiplex PCR; the TCRdb copy retains only in-frame clones and omits some. The data hold roughly 190,000 clones, with under 80% observed a single time. Sequencing was carried out using PBMCs. The source is a man aged 30 to 39 in good health and CMV-seropositive. CDR3s include the opening cysteine and the closing phenylalanine or tryptophan. The D gene is left open where the match is weak. Clone size is not always given. Where it is, it says once, few, many or a class for expanded clones.

clone size | J gene | D gene | V gene | CDR3 protein | CDR3 DNA
- | TRBJ1-3 | TRBD1 | TRBV19 | CASSATGTGVSGNTIYF | TGTGCCAGTAGTGCCACCGGGACAGGGGTCTCTGGAAACACCATATATTTT
few | TRBJ2-7 | - | TRBV5-6 | CASSLDQSEQYF | TGTGCCAGCAGCTTGGATCAGTCGGAGCAGTACTTC
- | TRBJ2-5 | TRBD2 | TRBV4-2 | CASSQARLAEETQYF | TGTGCCAGCAGCCAAGCGAGGCTAGCGGAAGAGACCCAGTACTTC
once | TRBJ1-5 | - | TRBV9 | CASSEGDWSNQPQHF | TGTGCCAGCAGCGAAGGGGATTGGAGCAATCAGCCCCAGCATTTT
- | TRBJ2-7 | TRBD1 | TRBV13 | CASSLPPGGRLDEQYF | TGTGCCAGCAGCTTACCGCCAGGGGGCCGTCTGGACGAGCAGTACTTC
- | TRBJ2-5 | TRBD1 | TRBV11-2 | CASSQGQGAETQYF | TGTGCCAGCAGCCAAGGACAGGGGGCGGAGACCCAGTACTTC
- | TRBJ2-3 | TRBD2 | TRBV9 | CASSVRTSGTDTQYF | TGTGCCAGCAGCGTAAGGACTAGCGGCACAGATACGCAGTATTTT
- | TRBJ2-2 | - | TRBV5-1 | CASSKQGGLDTGELFF | TGCGCCAGCAGCAAGCAGGGGGGACTAGATACCGGGGAGCTGTTTTTT
- | TRBJ1-3 | - | TRBV7-9 | CASTPRLGNSGNTIYF | TGTGCCAGCACACCCCGACTCGGTAACTCTGGAAACACCATATATTTT
once | TRBJ2-1 | - | TRBV9 | CASSRGQRGSSYNEQFF | TGTGCCAGCAGCCGCGGACAGCGGGGAAGCTCCTACAATGAGCAGTTCTTC
few | TRBJ2-1 | - | TRBV19 | CASSSSQGPDEQFF | TGTGCCAGTAGTAGTTCACAGGGACCCGATGAGCAGTTCTTC
- | TRBJ2-7 | - | TRBV5-5 | CASSPGSSPYEQYF | TGTGCCAGCAGCCCCGGGAGTTCCCCCTACGAGCAGTACTTC
- | TRBJ1-2 | - | TRBV7-9 | CASSNTPGAGYTF | TGTGCCAGCAGCAACACCCCAGGGGCTGGCTACACCTTC
- | TRBJ2-5 | TRBD1 | TRBV5-1 | CASSSGTAKETQYF | TGCGCCAGCAGCTCCGGGACAGCTAAAGAGACCCAGTACTTC
- | TRBJ2-4 | TRBD2 | TRBV18 | CASSPPSGGERGIQYF | TGTGCCAGCTCACCACCGTCGGGAGGGGAGCGGGGCATTCAGTACTTC
- | TRBJ2-6 | - | TRBV7-3 | CASRAGSGANVLTF | TGTGCCAGCAGGGCGGGGTCCGGGGCCAACGTCCTGACTTTC
- | TRBJ1-1 | - | TRBV6-5 | CASSAGRGAFF | TGTGCCAGCAGTGCCGGGAGGGGAGCTTTCTTT
- | TRBJ2-5 | TRBD2 | TRBV4-1 | CASSQVLAGLQETQYF | TGCGCCAGCAGCCAAGTACTAGCGGGGTTGCAAGAGACCCAGTACTTC
- | TRBJ1-5 | TRBD1 | TRBV30 | CAWKGGDNQPQHF | TGTGCCTGGAAAGGGGGCGACAATCAGCCCCAGCATTTT
- | TRBJ2-1 | - | TRBV14 | CASSQDSGLAYEQFF | TGTGCCAGCAGCCAAGATTCGGGACTCGCCTATGAGCAGTTCTTC
- | TRBJ2-7 | - | TRBV4-3 | CASSQVGQSYEQYF | TGCGCCAGCAGCCAGGTCGGACAGTCCTACGAGCAGTACTTC
- | TRBJ1-4 | TRBD1 | TRBV18 | CASSPVVPRTGGHSNEKLFF | TGTGCCAGCTCACCAGTGGTCCCCCGGACAGGGGGACACAGTAATGAAAAACTGTTTTTT
- | TRBJ1-1 | - | TRBV7-6 | CASSLYNRADGTEAFF | TGTGCCAGCAGCTTATATAACAGAGCAGACGGCACTGAAGCTTTCTTT
few | TRBJ2-7 | TRBD1 | TRBV18 | CASSPSVSTGGIGEQYF | TGTGCCAGCTCACCAAGCGTGTCGACAGGGGGAATTGGCGAGCAGTACTTC
- | TRBJ2-3 | TRBD2 | TRBV4-2 | CASSQETSGSTDTQYF | TGTGCCAGCAGCCAAGAAACTAGCGGCAGCACAGATACGCAGTATTTT
- | TRBJ1-4 | - | TRBV5-4 | CASSSGPSGSEKLFF | TGTGCCAGCAGCTCCGGTCCCTCGGGAAGCGAAAAACTGTTTTTT
- | TRBJ2-5 | TRBD2 | TRBV5-1 | CASSLGLAGQETQYF | TGCGCCAGCAGCTTGGGACTAGCGGGTCAAGAGACCCAGTACTTC
- | TRBJ2-1 | - | TRBV18 | CASSVGAAFNEQFF | TGTGCCAGCTCAGTGGGGGCCGCCTTTAATGAGCAGTTCTTC
few | TRBJ2-3 | TRBD1 | TRBV5-4 | CASSTGQFTDTQYF | TGTGCCAGCAGCACGGGACAGTTCACAGATACGCAGTATTTT
- | TRBJ1-5 | - | TRBV2 | CASSETGFSNQPQHF | TGTGCCAGCAGTGAAACGGGGTTCAGCAATCAGCCCCAGCATTTT
- | TRBJ2-4 | TRBD1 | TRBV9 | CASSQGQGVGNIQYF | TGTGCCAGCAGCCAGGGACAGGGGGTGGGAAACATTCAGTACTTC
- | TRBJ2-7 | - | TRBV5-1 | CASSTHRESYEQYF | TGCGCCAGCAGCACCCACAGGGAGAGCTACGAGCAGTACTTC
- | TRBJ2-3 | - | TRBV5-4 | CASSFTGSTDTQYF | TGTGCCAGCAGCTTTACTGGTAGCACAGATACGCAGTATTTT
- | TRBJ1-2 | TRBD1 | TRBV5-1 | CASRRETGDYGYTF | TGCGCCAGCAGAAGAGAGACAGGGGACTATGGCTACACCTTC
few | TRBJ2-1 | TRBD1 | TRBV27 | CASKVRTGGNNEQFF | TGTGCCAGCAAGGTCCGAACAGGGGGCAACAATGAGCAGTTCTTC
- | TRBJ2-7 | TRBD1 | TRBV7-6 | CASSLGGTGLPVYEQYF | TGTGCCAGCAGCTTAGGAGGGACAGGGCTGCCCGTCTACGAGCAGTACTTC
- | TRBJ2-7 | TRBD1 | TRBV2 | CASTSDRGPYEQYF | TGTGCCAGCACATCGGACAGGGGACCCTACGAGCAGTACTTC
few | TRBJ2-3 | TRBD2 | TRBV7-2 | CASSLVAGGADTQYF | TGTGCCAGCAGCTTAGTAGCGGGAGGCGCGGATACGCAGTATTTT
few | TRBJ2-2 | - | TRBV6-6 | CASSSPTGQGTGELFF | TGTGCCAGCAGTTCACCCACGGGACAAGGTACCGGGGAGCTGTTTTTT
few | TRBJ2-1 | TRBD2 | TRBV19 | CASSIKGLAGVLTHNEQFF | TGTGCCAGTAGTATTAAGGGACTAGCGGGAGTTCTTACCCACAATGAGCAGTTCTTC
once | TRBJ2-7 | - | TRBV27 | CASAAGWEQYF | TGTGCCAGCGCCGCGGGTTGGGAGCAGTACTTC
- | TRBJ2-1 | TRBD2 | TRBV6-6 | CASSYGGGSYNEQFF | TGTGCCAGCAGTTACGGCGGGGGCTCCTACAATGAGCAGTTCTTC